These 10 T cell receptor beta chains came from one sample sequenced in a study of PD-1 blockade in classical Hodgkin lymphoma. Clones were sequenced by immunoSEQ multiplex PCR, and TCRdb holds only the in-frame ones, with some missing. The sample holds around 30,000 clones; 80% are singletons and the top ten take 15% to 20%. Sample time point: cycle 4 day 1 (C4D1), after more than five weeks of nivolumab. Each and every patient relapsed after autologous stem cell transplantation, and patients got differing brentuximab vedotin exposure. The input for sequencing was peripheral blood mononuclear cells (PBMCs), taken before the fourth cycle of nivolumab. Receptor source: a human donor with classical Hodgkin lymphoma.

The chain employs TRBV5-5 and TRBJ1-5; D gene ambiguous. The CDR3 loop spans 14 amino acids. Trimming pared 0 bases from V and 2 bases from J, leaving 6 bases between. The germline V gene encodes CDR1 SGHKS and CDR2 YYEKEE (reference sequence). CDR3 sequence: CASSLGGGNQPQHF. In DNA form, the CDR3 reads TGTGCCAGCAGCTTGGGGGGTGGCAATCAGCCCCAGCATTTT.

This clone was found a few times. CDR3 amino acids: CASSEPWGHEQYF. The CDR3 DNA reads TGTGCCAGCAGTGAACCGTGGGGCCACGAGCAGTACTTC. J is TRBJ2-7 and V is TRBV6-1; a possible D gene is TRBD1 (5 bases). Deletions cut 2 bases from V and 5 bases from J, with 10 bases between. This CDR3 has 13 amino acids. Germline V gene sequence: CDR1 MNHNS, CDR2 SASEGT.

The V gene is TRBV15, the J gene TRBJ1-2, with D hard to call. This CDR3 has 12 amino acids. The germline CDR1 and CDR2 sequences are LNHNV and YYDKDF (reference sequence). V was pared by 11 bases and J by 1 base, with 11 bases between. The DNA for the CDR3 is TGTGCCCCTCTCGTAGGTAACTATGGCTACACCTTC. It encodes CAPLVGNYGYTF.

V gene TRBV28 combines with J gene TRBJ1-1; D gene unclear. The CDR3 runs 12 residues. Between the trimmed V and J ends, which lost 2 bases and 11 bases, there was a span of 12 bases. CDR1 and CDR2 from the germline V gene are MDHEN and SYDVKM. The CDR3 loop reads CASSLIHREAFF. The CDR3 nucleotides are TGTGCCAGCAGTTTAATCCACAGAGAGGCTTTCTTT.

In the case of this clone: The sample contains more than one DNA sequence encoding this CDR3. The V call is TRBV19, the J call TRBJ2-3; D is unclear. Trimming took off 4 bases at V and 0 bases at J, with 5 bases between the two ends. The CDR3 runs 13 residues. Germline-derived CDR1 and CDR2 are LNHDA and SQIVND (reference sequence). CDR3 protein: CASSTLSTDTQYF. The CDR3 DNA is TGTGCCAGTAGTACCCTGAGCACAGATACGCAGTATTTT.

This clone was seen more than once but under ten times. CDR3 sequence reads: CASSLPGQGERGYTF. The CDR3 region has the DNA TGCGCCAGCAGTCTACCCGGACAGGGGGAACGGGGCTACACCTTC. V is TRBV5-1 and J is TRBJ1-2; 10 bases agree with TRBD1. Germline CDR1 is SGHRS and CDR2 is YFSETQ. V trimming: 5 bases; J trimming: 8 bases; junction bases outside the gene matches: 12. This CDR3 comprises 15 residues.

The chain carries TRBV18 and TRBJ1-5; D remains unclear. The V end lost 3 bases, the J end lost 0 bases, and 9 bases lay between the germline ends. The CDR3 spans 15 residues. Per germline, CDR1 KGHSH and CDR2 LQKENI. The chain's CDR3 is CASSPSRYSNQPQHF. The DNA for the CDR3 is TGTGCCAGCTCACCGTCCAGGTATAGCAATCAGCCCCAGCATTTT.

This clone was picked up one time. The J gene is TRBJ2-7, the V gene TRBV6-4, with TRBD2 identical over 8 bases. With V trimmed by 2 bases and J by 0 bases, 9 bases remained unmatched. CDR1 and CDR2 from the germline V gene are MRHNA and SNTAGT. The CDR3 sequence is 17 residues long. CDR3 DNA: TGTGCCAGCAGTGACGGTGCGGGAGGTATCAGCTCCTACGAGCAGTACTTC. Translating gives CASSDGAGGISSYEQYF.

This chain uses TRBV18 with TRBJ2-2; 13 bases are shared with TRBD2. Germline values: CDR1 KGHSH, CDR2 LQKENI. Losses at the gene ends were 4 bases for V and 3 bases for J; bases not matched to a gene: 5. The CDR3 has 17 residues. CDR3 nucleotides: TGTGCCAGCTCACACAGACTAGCGGGAGGTCACACCGGGGAGCTGTTTTTT. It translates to CASSHRLAGGHTGELFF.

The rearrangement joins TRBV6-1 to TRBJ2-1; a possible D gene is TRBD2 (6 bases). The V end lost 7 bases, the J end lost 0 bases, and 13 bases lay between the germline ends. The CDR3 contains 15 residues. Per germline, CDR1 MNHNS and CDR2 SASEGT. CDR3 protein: CASTASANSYNEQFF. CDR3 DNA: TGTGCCAGCACCGCTAGCGCAAACTCCTACAATGAGCAGTTCTTC.